This TCR beta chain was recorded in a study of shared clonotypes between healthy human individuals. The wider study: Aged 18 to 49, the donors were a couple of women and three men.

A remark on this clone: Its antigen remains unidentified.

General observations from the study: Of the naive CD4 clonotypes, roughly 5.5% were shared across a handful of donors. Non-shared clonotypes had lower generation probabilities than clonotypes shared by all four sorted-subset donors.

The study ran the assay at deep level. Sequenced by immunoSEQ multiplex PCR; TCRdb stores in-frame clones only, minus some. The table has around 550,000 clones, 90% to 96% seen once. The CDR3 consists of 17 residues. The J segment lost 0 bases and the V segment lost 0 bases, leaving 6 bases of the junction unmatched. Germline V gives CDR1 MGHRA, CDR2 YSYEKL. This sequence was found in a woman aged 30 to 39 in good health. Specimen: naive CD4+ T cells sorted from blood. Indicated subset: CD45RA+ positively selected. The chain has TRBV4-1 and TRBJ1-2; 8 bases line up with TRBD1. The CDR3 reads CASSQDAGRGPNYGYTF. In DNA form, the CDR3 reads TGCGCCAGCAGCCAAGATGCGGGCAGGGGGCCTAACTATGGCTACACCTTC.